The 6 T cell receptor beta chains below come from one sample, sequenced in a study of blood T cell repertoires in COVID-19. TCRdb keeps only in-frame clones here, not all; method: immunoSEQ multiplex PCR. The repertoire includes 150,000 to 250,000 clones, 87% of them detected once, and around 2% sits in the top ten. Sequencing was carried out using PBMCs or T cells enriched from blood (not recorded which). The receptors shown here come from a woman between 25 and 40 years old who had recovered from COVID-19.

CDR3: CASRDVAGGQETQYF. The CDR3 DNA is TGTGCCAGCAGAGACGTAGCGGGGGGGCAAGAGACCCAGTACTTC. V is TRBV5-4 and J is TRBJ2-5; 11 bases agree with TRBD2. The germline gives CDR1 SGHNT, CDR2 YYREEE (reference sequence). The CDR3 length is 15 residues. After removal of 5 bases from V and 2 bases from J, the junction contained 5 bases not matched to a gene.

The chain couples TRBV7-8 to TRBJ2-3; no firm D call. CDR3 length: 12 residues. Germline CDR1 SGHVS, CDR2 FQNEAQ. The V end was cut by 7 bases, the J end by 1 base, with 6 bases between. Here the CDR3 DNA reads TGTGCCAGCATGTTAGGCACAGATACGCAGTATTTT. This gives the protein CASMLGTDTQYF.

The chain uses TRBV7-2 and TRBJ2-3; 9 bases are a match to TRBD1. The length of the CDR3 is 15 residues. Unmatched junction bases numbered 6, after V lost 4 bases and J lost 4 bases. CDR1 is SGHTA and CDR2 is FQGNSA in the germline V gene. The CDR3 DNA reads as TGTGCCAGCAGCTACTACAGGGGGCAAGCAGATACGCAGTATTTT. Its protein is CASSYYRGQADTQYF.

CDR3 bases: TGCGCCAGCAGCCAGGCCCGGGGCTACGAGCAGTACTTC. This encodes CASSQARGYEQYF. The rearrangement links TRBV4-3 to TRBJ2-7, with D maybe TRBD2 (5 bases). V lost 3 bases, J lost 3 bases, and 9 bases lay in between. Germline V gene data show CDR1 as LGHNA and CDR2 as YSLEER. CDR3 size: 13 residues.

J is TRBJ2-5 and V is TRBV5-4, with TRBD1 identical over 7 bases. The CDR3 contains 14 residues. Trimming removed 4 bases from V and 1 base from J; junction bases left unmatched: 4. CDR1 is SGHNT and CDR2 is YYREEE in the germline V gene (reference sequence). CDR3 sequence: CASSLTGLQETQYF. The CDR3 DNA reads as TGTGCCAGCAGCCTGACAGGGCTCCAAGAGACCCAGTACTTC.

V is TRBV7-2 and J is TRBJ2-7; TRBD1 matches 7 bases. Germline V gene lookup returns CDR1 SGHTA and CDR2 FQGNSA. With V trimmed by 7 bases and J by 3 bases, 12 bases remained unmatched. This CDR3 spans 15 amino acids. CDR3 amino acids: CASTPTGLLDYEQYF. The CDR3 bases are TGTGCCAGCACCCCGACAGGGCTCCTCGACTACGAGCAGTACTTC.